The clone carrying this TCR beta chain has more than one count but fewer than ten. What it recognizes is unknown. This table comes from immunoSEQ multiplex PCR, and its TCRdb copy is limited to in-frame clones, with some not included. The profile shows tens of thousands of clones, 86% of them singletons. The source of the sample is a study of T cell responses to AZD1222 COVID-19 vaccine. Losses at the gene ends were 5 bases for V and 6 bases for J; bases not matched to a gene: 5. CDR1 is SGHVS, CDR2 FNYEAQ, per germline. The CDR3 is 15 residues long. Study results and caveats: Donors, mostly white British, included more females; clonal diversity was possibly underestimated.

The chain is built from TRBV7-6 and TRBJ1-6, with 9 bases lining up with TRBD1. The sequenced sample was peripheral blood, obtained 28 days after the second AZD1222 dose. The sequence derives from an adult who received the AZD1222 COVID-19 vaccine. CDR3 DNA sequence: TGTGCCAGCAGCACAAGGGACAGGGCTAATTCACCCCTCCACTTT. Translating gives CASSTRDRANSPLHF.